A single sample is the source of the 15 T cell receptor beta chains below, sequenced in a study of PD-L1 blockade in urothelial cancer. Using immunoSEQ multiplex PCR, the repertoire was profiled, and TCRdb retains in-frame clones only, with some absent. The sample contains tens of thousands of clones, over 65% of which appear only once. The sequencing used PBMCs, collected around atezolizumab (anti-PD-L1) treatment. These receptors were collected from a man in his 60s with urothelial cancer.

The chain combines TRBV27 with TRBJ2-5; possibly TRBD1 for D (6 bases). Trimming cost V 3 bases and J 4 bases, with 12 bases left between them. CDR3 size: 14 residues. Germline V gives CDR1 MNHEY, CDR2 SMNVEV (reference sequence). In nucleotides, the CDR3 is TGTGCCAGCAGTTTGGCAGGGGTGGGAGAGACCCAGTACTTC. As protein: CASSLAGVGETQYF.

CDR3 coding DNA: TGTGCCAGCAACTACGACCCAACTGGGCAGCCCCAGCATTTT. Protein sequence: CASNYDPTGQPQHF. The chain is built from TRBV2 and TRBJ1-5; D unresolved. The germline V gene has CDR1 SNHLY and CDR2 FYNNEI. V lost 7 bases and J 7 bases, leaving 17 bases between the germline ends. CDR3 length: 14 residues. Together with reference TRBV2 and TRBJ1-5, the CDR3 gives the full variable domain: EPEVTQTPSHQVTQMGQEVILRCVPISNHLYFYWYRQILGQKVEFLVSFYNNEISEKSEIFDDQFSVERPDGSNFTLKIRSTKLEDSAMYFCASNYDPTGQPQHFGDGTRLSIL.

This clone came up once. This chain connects TRBV5-4 to TRBJ1-4; 8 bases are shared with TRBD1. Trimming cost V 0 bases and J 12 bases; bases outside gene matches: 13. CDR1 and CDR2 (germline): SGHNT, YYREEE (reference sequence). The CDR3 is 16 residues long. The CDR3 loop reads CASSLDSGGGYGELFF. CDR3 nucleotides: TGTGCCAGCAGCTTGGATTCAGGGGGCGGGTATGGGGAACTGTTTTTT. Based on the CDR3 plus reference TRBV5-4 and TRBJ1-4, the full variable domain is ETGVTQSPTHLIKTRGQQVTLRCSSQSGHNTVSWYQQALGQGPQFIFQYYREEENGRGNFPPRFSGLQFPNYSSELNVNALELDDSALYLCASSLDSGGGYGELFFGSGTQLSVL.

The rearrangement links TRBV30 to TRBJ2-6, with TRBD1 identical over 9 bases. This CDR3 contains 18 residues. Germline CDR1 is GTSNPN and CDR2 is SVGIG (reference sequence). V lost 4 bases to trimming and J lost 2 bases; unmatched junction nucleotides: 12. The chain's CDR3 is CAWKGARYRGPGANVLTF. Here the CDR3 DNA reads TGTGCCTGGAAAGGTGCGCGGTACAGGGGGCCTGGGGCCAACGTCCTGACTTTC.

The chain recombines TRBV7-2 with TRBJ2-1, with 7 nucleotides matching TRBD2. The CDR3 is 14 residues long. V gave up 5 bases and J gave up 4 bases; unmatched junction bases: 5. Germline V gene data show CDR1 as SGHTA and CDR2 as FQGNSA. Here the CDR3 DNA reads TGTGCCAGCAGCCCTCCGGGACTATACAATGAGCAGTTCTTC. Translated, it gives CASSPPGLYNEQFF.

The J gene is TRBJ2-2, the V gene TRBV7-2; 9 nucleotides line up with TRBD2. Unmatched junction bases numbered 1, after V lost 1 base and J lost 4 bases. Germline CDR1 is SGHTA and CDR2 is FQGNSA. CDR3 length equals 15 residues. CDR3 in DNA: TGTGCCAGCAGCTTAGGAGCGGGGGGCACCGGGGAGCTGTTTTTT. Translation: CASSLGAGGTGELFF.

This chain uses TRBV6-5 with TRBJ2-7; TRBD2 is a possible D gene (5 bases). From germline, CDR1 is MNHEY and CDR2 SVGAGI. V shed 6 bases and J shed 0 bases, with 15 bases lying between them. The length of the CDR3 is 15 residues. CDR3: CASSTRAGYSYEQYF. As DNA, the CDR3 is TGTGCCAGCAGCACGCGGGCAGGCTACTCCTACGAGCAGTACTTC.

The CDR3 protein is CASSVITDYGYTF. The CDR3 nucleotides are TGTGCCAGCAGCGTAATTACTGACTATGGCTACACCTTC. The gene calls are TRBV9 and TRBJ1-2; the D is unclear. From germline, CDR1 is SGDLS and CDR2 YYNGEE. Between the trimmed V and J ends, which lost 1 base and 3 bases, there was a span of 7 bases. The CDR3 loop spans 13 amino acids.

The chain couples TRBV5-5 to TRBJ2-2; D possibly corresponds to TRBD2 (5 bases). The V and J ends lost 0 bases and 3 bases respectively, with 12 bases between them. This CDR3 comprises 16 residues. The germline CDR1 and CDR2 sequences are SGHKS and YYEKEE (reference sequence). CDR3 residues: CASSLGGSGYTGELFF. CDR3 in DNA: TGTGCCAGCAGCTTGGGGGGTTCGGGGTACACCGGGGAGCTGTTTTTT.

The chain couples TRBV28 to TRBJ1-4; the D is unclear. Germline CDR1 is MDHEN and CDR2 is SYDVKM. Between the trimmed V and J ends, which lost 3 bases and 5 bases, there was a span of 13 bases. The CDR3 sequence is 15 residues long. CDR3 region: CASSLSGFRNEKLFF. CDR3 sequence (DNA): TGTGCCAGCAGTTTGTCGGGTTTCCGAAATGAAAAACTGTTTTTT.

The rearrangement joins TRBV9 to TRBJ2-1; TRBD1 agrees at 9 bases. This CDR3 spans 15 amino acids. The trim removed 4 bases at V and 4 bases at J, leaving 6 bases unmatched. Germline values: CDR1 SGDLS, CDR2 YYNGEE. CDR3 in DNA: TGTGCCAGCAGCTCACGGACAGGGGTATACAATGAGCAGTTCTTC. Translated, it gives CASSSRTGVYNEQFF.

The chain combines TRBV6-5 with TRBJ1-4; TRBD1 matches 9 bases. This CDR3 has 16 residues. CDR1 and CDR2 from the germline V gene are MNHEY and SVGAGI. Trimming at V came to 4 bases and at J to 4 bases, leaving 7 bases not matched to a gene. In DNA, the CDR3 is TGTGCCAGCAGTTTGAGGGACAGGGACTATAATGAAAAACTGTTTTTT. Its translation is CASSLRDRDYNEKLFF.

In DNA, the CDR3 is TGTGCCAGCAGTCGTTCAACGGCTAACTATGGCTACACCTTC. Translated: CASSRSTANYGYTF. The gene calls are TRBV11-1 and TRBJ1-2; D not certain. This CDR3 comprises 14 residues. Trimming took off 6 bases at V and 0 bases at J, with 11 bases between the two ends. Germline CDR1 SGHAT, CDR2 FQDESV (reference sequence).

The gene calls are TRBV5-6 and TRBJ1-1; the D is unclear. Looked up from germline, CDR1 is SGHDT and CDR2 is YYEEEE. Trimming stripped 1 base from V and 2 bases from J, with 12 bases between. This CDR3 has 15 amino acids. The CDR3 DNA reads as TGTGCCAGCAGCTTGCCCCCCGGGGAAAACACTGAAGCTTTCTTT. It codes for CASSLPPGENTEAFF.

The rearrangement links TRBV6-1 to TRBJ2-7; 10 positions match TRBD1. The J segment lost 4 bases and the V segment lost 6 bases, leaving 6 bases of the junction unmatched. There are 14 residues in the CDR3. The germline CDR1 and CDR2 sequences are MNHNS and SASEGT. The CDR3 coding sequence is TGTGCCAGCAGCTGGGACAGGGGAGAGTACGAGCAGTACTTC. It is translated as CASSWDRGEYEQYF.